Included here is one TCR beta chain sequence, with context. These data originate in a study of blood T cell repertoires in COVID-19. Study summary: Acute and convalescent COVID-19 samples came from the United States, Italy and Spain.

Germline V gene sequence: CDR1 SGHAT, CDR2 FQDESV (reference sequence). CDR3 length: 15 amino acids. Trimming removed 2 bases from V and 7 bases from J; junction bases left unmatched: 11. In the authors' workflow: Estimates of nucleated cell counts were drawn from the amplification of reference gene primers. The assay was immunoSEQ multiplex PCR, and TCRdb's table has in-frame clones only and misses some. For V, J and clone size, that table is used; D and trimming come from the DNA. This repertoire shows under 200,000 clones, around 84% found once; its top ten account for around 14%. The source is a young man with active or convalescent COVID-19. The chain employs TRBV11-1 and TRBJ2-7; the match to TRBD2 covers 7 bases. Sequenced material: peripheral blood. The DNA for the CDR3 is TGTGCCAGCAGCTTAAACGAGGGAGGGCCTGGGGAGCAGTACTTC. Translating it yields CASSLNEGGPGEQYF.